The subject of this entry is one T cell receptor beta chain. Its antigen is unidentified. The entry originates in a study of T cell repertoires in cytomegalovirus infection. On the study more broadly: Public TCR beta signature analysis indicated the presence of both CMV infection and matching HLA type.

Each CDR3 protein gets one entry after TCRdb re-called the reads with MiXCR. Found here are fewer than 550,000 distinct CDR3 sequences, approximately 26% of them singletons; the top ten hold under 15%. The germline V gene has CDR1 LGHNT and CDR2 FRNRAP. There are 16 residues in the CDR3. The V gene end was trimmed by 7 bases and the J gene end by 9 bases; junction bases not matched to a gene: 14. Overall study findings and caveats: Dominating the ex vivo response were HLA-C-restricted CMV-specific TCR beta clonotypes. Summed public TCR beta family frequency identified CMV carriers bearing the relevant HLA.

The rearrangement joins TRBV12-5 to TRBJ2-1; 11 positions match TRBD2. The sample comprised PBMCs. The origin of this receptor is a human donor in good health (CMV status not recorded). Some clones in this sample may be carry-over from other donors' samples. The CDR3 protein is CASDLRLAGLSGEQFF. CDR3 nucleotide sequence: TGTGCTAGTGACCTCAGACTAGCGGGATTGTCGGGTGAGCAGTTCTTC.